The 5 T cell receptor beta chains in this list originate from one sample, sequenced in a study of blood T cell repertoires in COVID-19. Produced via immunoSEQ multiplex PCR; TCRdb's table is partial and in-frame only. This sample yields 200,000 to 250,000 clones, of which approximately 82% are seen a single time; 3.4% belongs to the top ten. Sample: peripheral blood. These receptors came from a young woman with acute or convalescent COVID-19.

The J gene is TRBJ2-3, the V gene TRBV5-4, with 7 bases lining up with TRBD2. Germline trimming cut 0 bases from V and 3 bases from J; bases unmatched to any gene: 7. Germline CDR1 and CDR2: SGHNT and YYREEE (reference sequence). This CDR3 has 16 residues. The CDR3 region has the DNA TGTGCCAGCAGCTTGGGCCCCGGGAGGAGGACAGATACGCAGTATTTT. Encoded protein: CASSLGPGRRTDTQYF.

This chain links TRBV7-2 with TRBJ1-1, with 8 bases aligning to TRBD1. Per germline, CDR1 SGHTA and CDR2 FQGNSA. The CDR3 loop spans 16 amino acids. Trimming took 5 bases from V and 5 from J; bases not matched to a gene: 13. In nucleotides, the CDR3 is TGTGCCAGCAGCCCTCGACAGGGGATACGATATACTGAAGCTTTCTTT. This sequence encodes CASSPRQGIRYTEAFF.

This rearrangement joins TRBV9 to TRBJ2-1, with 10 bases identical to TRBD2. Per germline, CDR1 SGDLS and CDR2 YYNGEE. V lost 3 bases, J lost 6 bases, and 6 bases stayed unmatched. This CDR3 is 15 amino acids long. DNA of the CDR3: TGTGCCAGCAGCGGGGGACTAGCGCCAGGCAATGAGCAGTTCTTC. Translated, it gives CASSGGLAPGNEQFF.

The sample holds many counts of this clone. DNA for the CDR3: TGTGCCAGCAGCTCCTGGACAGGGGATGGCTACACCTTC. Its translation is CASSSWTGDGYTF. The V gene is TRBV5-4, the J gene TRBJ1-2; 9 nucleotides align to TRBD1. V lost 3 bases and J lost 6; bases outside the gene matches: 3. The CDR3 has 13 amino acids. In germline, CDR1 is SGHNT, CDR2 YYREEE (reference sequence).

This chain links TRBV2 with TRBJ1-2; TRBD1 might be the D (5 bases). Germline values: CDR1 SNHLY, CDR2 FYNNEI. V gave up 2 bases and J gave up 4 bases, with 11 bases separating them. CDR3 length: 14 residues. CDR3 in amino acids: CASSEWDRGYGYTF. For the CDR3, the DNA is TGTGCCAGCAGTGAATGGGATAGGGGCTATGGCTACACCTTC.